This TCR beta chain was observed in a study of radiation and T cells in renal cell carcinoma. Overall study: Nephrectomy followed 15 Gy stereotactic body radiation by 4 weeks. Broader study findings: Top tumor clonotypes rose in blood 2 weeks post-radiation, then contracted.

Sequencing was performed with immunoSEQ multiplex PCR; in TCRdb, only in-frame clones are kept and a portion is missing. The table records over 120,000 clones, approximately 91% of them present only once. About this clone itself: Its antigen is unknown.

Time point defined: baseline pretreatment blood. Treatment noted: 15 Gy SBRT to primary tumor, nephrectomy 4 weeks later. Blood was sampled at baseline, 2 weeks and 4 weeks after SBRT. The tumor was a clear cell renal cell carcinoma. The source is a woman in her 50s with renal cell carcinoma. Sequences were derived from blood, sampled from a patient whose treatment included radiotherapy and nephrectomy.

The CDR3 sequence: CASSPEATWTDGYTF. DNA for the CDR3: TGTGCCAGCTCACCTGAGGCTACATGGACAGACGGCTACACCTTC. The chain employs TRBV18 and TRBJ1-2, with D maybe TRBD1 (6 bases). CDR1 is KGHSH, CDR2 LQKENI, per germline. The CDR3 spans 15 residues. Trimming took off 3 bases at V and 8 bases at J, with 19 bases between the two ends.